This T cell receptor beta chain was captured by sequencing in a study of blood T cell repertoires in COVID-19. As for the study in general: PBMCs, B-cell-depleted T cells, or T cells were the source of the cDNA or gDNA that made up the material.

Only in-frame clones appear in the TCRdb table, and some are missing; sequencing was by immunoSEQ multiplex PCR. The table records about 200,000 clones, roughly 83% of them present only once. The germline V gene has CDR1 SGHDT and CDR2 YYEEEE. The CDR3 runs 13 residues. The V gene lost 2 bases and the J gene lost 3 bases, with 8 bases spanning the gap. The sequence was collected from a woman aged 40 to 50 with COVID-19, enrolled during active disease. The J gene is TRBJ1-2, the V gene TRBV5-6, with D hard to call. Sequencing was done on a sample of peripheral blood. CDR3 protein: CASSLRGHYGYTF. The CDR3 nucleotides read TGTGCCAGCAGCTTACGGGGTCACTATGGCTACACCTTC.